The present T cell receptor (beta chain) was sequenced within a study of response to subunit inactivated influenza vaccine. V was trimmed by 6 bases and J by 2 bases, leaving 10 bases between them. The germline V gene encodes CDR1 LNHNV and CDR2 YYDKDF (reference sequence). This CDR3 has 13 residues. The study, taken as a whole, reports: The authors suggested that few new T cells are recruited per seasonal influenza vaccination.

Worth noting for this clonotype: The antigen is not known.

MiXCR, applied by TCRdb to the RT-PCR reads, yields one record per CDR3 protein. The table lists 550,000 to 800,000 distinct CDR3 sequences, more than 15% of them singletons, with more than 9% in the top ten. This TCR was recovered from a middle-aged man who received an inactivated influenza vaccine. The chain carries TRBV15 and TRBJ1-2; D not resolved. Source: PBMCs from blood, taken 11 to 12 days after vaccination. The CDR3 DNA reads TGTGCCACCAGTATACAGAGGAACTATGGCTACACCTTC. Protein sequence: CATSIQRNYGYTF.